These T cell receptor beta chains were read from a single sample in a study of OX40 agonist ivuxolimab in advanced cancers. The data were produced by immunoSEQ multiplex PCR, yet TCRdb's version contains in-frame clones alone and is incomplete. The sample shows about 73,000 clones, about 92% of them seen only once. Sequenced here: CD4+ or CD8+ T cells sorted from blood, sampled in a trial of the OX40 agonist ivuxolimab. Receptor source: an adult with an advanced solid tumor such as melanoma, head and neck, liver or kidney cancer. CDR3s include the opening cysteine and the closing phenylalanine or tryptophan. Each record gives: CDR3 protein, CDR3 DNA, V gene, clone size, J gene, D gene. D genes are given only for firm matches. Size values are once, few and many counts, or a class for expanded clones, and some rows have none.

CDR3aa: CASSLMGVGELFF; CDR3nt: TGTGCCAGCAGCTTAATGGGGGTCGGGGAGCTGTTTTTT; v_gene: TRBV7-9; abundance: -; j_gene: TRBJ2-2; d_gene: -
CDR3aa: CSVGFTEAFF; CDR3nt: TGCAGCGTTGGTTTCACTGAAGCTTTCTTT; v_gene: TRBV29-1; abundance: few; j_gene: TRBJ1-1; d_gene: -
CDR3aa: CASSQFSLRYNEKLFF; CDR3nt: TGTGCCAGCAGCCAATTTAGTCTCCGTTATAATGAAAAACTGTTTTTT; v_gene: TRBV16; abundance: -; j_gene: TRBJ1-4; d_gene: -
CDR3aa: CASARGFGEQYF; CDR3nt: TGTGCCAGCGCCCGGGGGTTCGGCGAGCAGTACTTC; v_gene: TRBV7-2; abundance: -; j_gene: TRBJ2-7; d_gene: -
CDR3aa: CASSPVNYGYTF; CDR3nt: TGTGCCAGCAGCCCTGTGAACTATGGCTACACCTTC; v_gene: TRBV5-1; abundance: -; j_gene: TRBJ1-2; d_gene: -
CDR3aa: CASSLDRLAGAWDTQYF; CDR3nt: TGTGCCAGCAGCTTAGATCGCCTAGCGGGGGCTTGGGATACGCAGTATTTT; v_gene: TRBV11-2; abundance: -; j_gene: TRBJ2-3; d_gene: TRBD2
CDR3aa: CASSQQRPGLAGGQQYF; CDR3nt: TGTGCCAGCAGCCAACAGAGGCCGGGACTAGCGGGGGGGCAACAGTACTTC; v_gene: TRBV4-2; abundance: -; j_gene: TRBJ2-5; d_gene: TRBD2
CDR3aa: CASSNQDSSNQPQHF; CDR3nt: TGTGCCAGCAGTAATCAGGACTCCAGCAATCAGCCCCAGCATTTT; v_gene: TRBV27; abundance: once; j_gene: TRBJ1-5; d_gene: -
CDR3aa: CASSEYNPGQGKETQYF; CDR3nt: TGTGCCAGCAGTGAGTACAACCCGGGACAGGGAAAAGAGACCCAGTACTTC; v_gene: TRBV25-1; abundance: -; j_gene: TRBJ2-5; d_gene: TRBD1
CDR3aa: CASSPGTQSYNEQFF; CDR3nt: TGTGCCAGCAGCCCCGGGACCCAATCCTACAATGAGCAGTTCTTC; v_gene: TRBV7-9; abundance: -; j_gene: TRBJ2-1; d_gene: -
CDR3aa: CSLLSGVGTDTQYF; CDR3nt: TGCAGCCTACTGTCGGGGGTGGGCACAGATACGCAGTATTTT; v_gene: TRBV29-1; abundance: -; j_gene: TRBJ2-3; d_gene: -
CDR3aa: CSVELYSGRELFF; CDR3nt: TGCAGCGTTGAATTGTATTCAGGGCGAGAGCTGTTTTTT; v_gene: TRBV29-1; abundance: -; j_gene: TRBJ2-2; d_gene: -
CDR3aa: CASSHNYYEQYF; CDR3nt: TGCGCCAGCAGCCACAACTACTACGAGCAGTACTTC; v_gene: TRBV10-1; abundance: -; j_gene: TRBJ2-7; d_gene: -
CDR3aa: CASSRQGETYEQYF; CDR3nt: TGTGCCAGCTCACGACAGGGGGAGACCTACGAGCAGTACTTC; v_gene: TRBV18; abundance: -; j_gene: TRBJ2-7; d_gene: TRBD1
CDR3aa: CASSSTWDTGHFGQYF; CDR3nt: TGTGCCAGCAGTTCGACCTGGGATACAGGGCATTTCGGGCAGTACTTC; v_gene: TRBV7-6; abundance: -; j_gene: TRBJ2-7; d_gene: -
CDR3aa: CASSLGQGYNEQFF; CDR3nt: TGTGCCAGCAGTTTAGGACAGGGCTACAATGAGCAGTTCTTC; v_gene: TRBV27; abundance: -; j_gene: TRBJ2-1; d_gene: TRBD1
CDR3aa: CASSYSVSGDGYTF; CDR3nt: TGTGCCAGCAGTTACTCAGTGTCAGGCGATGGCTACACCTTC; v_gene: TRBV6-5; abundance: -; j_gene: TRBJ1-2; d_gene: -
CDR3aa: CASSSPDRGRYEQYF; CDR3nt: TGTGCCAGCAGCTCCCCCGACAGGGGGAGATACGAGCAGTACTTC; v_gene: TRBV11-2; abundance: -; j_gene: TRBJ2-7; d_gene: TRBD1
CDR3aa: CASSLDRGPYNEQFF; CDR3nt: TGTGCCAGCAGCCTTGACAGGGGGCCTTACAATGAGCAGTTCTTC; v_gene: TRBV7-3; abundance: -; j_gene: TRBJ2-1; d_gene: TRBD1
CDR3aa: CASSPRRAGTGPYEQYF; CDR3nt: TGTGCCAGCAGCCCTCGCCGAGCCGGGACAGGTCCTTACGAGCAGTACTTC; v_gene: TRBV11-2; abundance: -; j_gene: TRBJ2-7; d_gene: TRBD1
CDR3aa: CASSTTGGHEQYF; CDR3nt: TGTGCCAGCAGCACGACAGGGGGACACGAGCAGTACTTC; v_gene: TRBV11-3; abundance: -; j_gene: TRBJ2-7; d_gene: TRBD1
CDR3aa: CASSKGLKGEVYEQYF; CDR3nt: TGTGCCAGCAGCAAAGGGCTTAAGGGGGAAGTCTACGAGCAGTACTTC; v_gene: TRBV21-1; abundance: -; j_gene: TRBJ2-7; d_gene: -
CDR3aa: CASSYGTGGADTQYF; CDR3nt: TGTGCCAGCAGTTACGGGACAGGGGGCGCAGATACGCAGTATTTT; v_gene: TRBV6-5; abundance: few; j_gene: TRBJ2-3; d_gene: TRBD1
CDR3aa: CSVGTGGLGEQYF; CDR3nt: TGCAGCGTCGGGACAGGGGGCCTCGGAGAGCAGTACTTC; v_gene: TRBV29-1; abundance: -; j_gene: TRBJ2-7; d_gene: TRBD1
CDR3aa: CASSPGTGIHSYEQYF; CDR3nt: TGTGCCAGCAGCCCGGGGACAGGGATTCACTCCTACGAGCAGTACTTC; v_gene: TRBV11-3; abundance: -; j_gene: TRBJ2-7; d_gene: TRBD1
CDR3aa: CASSPPLNTEAFF; CDR3nt: TGTGCCAGCAGCCCTCCATTGAACACTGAAGCTTTCTTT; v_gene: TRBV13; abundance: -; j_gene: TRBJ1-1; d_gene: -
CDR3aa: CASSSPALYEQYF; CDR3nt: TGTGCCAGCAGCTCCCCTGCACTCTACGAGCAGTACTTC; v_gene: TRBV13; abundance: -; j_gene: TRBJ2-7; d_gene: -
CDR3aa: CASSFGQGGYTEAFF; CDR3nt: TGTGCCAGTAGTTTTGGACAGGGGGGGTACACTGAAGCTTTCTTT; v_gene: TRBV19; abundance: -; j_gene: TRBJ1-1; d_gene: TRBD1
CDR3aa: CASSWKASGITGELFF; CDR3nt: TGTGCCAGCAGCTGGAAGGCGTCAGGGATCACCGGGGAGCTGTTTTTT; v_gene: TRBV5-6; abundance: -; j_gene: TRBJ2-2; d_gene: -
CDR3aa: CASSKSIAGGTDTQYF; CDR3nt: TGTGCCAGCAGTAAATCCATAGCGGGGGGAACAGATACGCAGTATTTT; v_gene: TRBV6-6; abundance: once; j_gene: TRBJ2-3; d_gene: TRBD2
CDR3aa: CASSFGLPVDTGELFF; CDR3nt: TGTGCCAGCAGCTTCGGACTGCCTGTTGACACCGGGGAGCTGTTTTTT; v_gene: TRBV7-6; abundance: -; j_gene: TRBJ2-2; d_gene: -
CDR3aa: CASSVSRNLAPDTQYF; CDR3nt: TGTGCCAGCAGCGTAAGTAGGAATTTAGCTCCAGATACGCAGTATTTT; v_gene: TRBV9; abundance: -; j_gene: TRBJ2-3; d_gene: -
CDR3aa: CASSSDLRSGSGYTF; CDR3nt: TGTGCCAGCAGTAGTGATTTAAGGTCTGGCTCTGGCTACACCTTC; v_gene: TRBV27; abundance: -; j_gene: TRBJ1-2; d_gene: -
CDR3aa: CASSVTGTNQPQHF; CDR3nt: TGTGCCAGCAGTGTGACAGGGACCAATCAGCCCCAGCATTTT; v_gene: TRBV27; abundance: -; j_gene: TRBJ1-5; d_gene: TRBD1
CDR3aa: CASSQETLNTEAFF; CDR3nt: TGTGCCAGCAGCCAAGAAACCCTGAACACTGAAGCTTTCTTT; v_gene: TRBV4-2; abundance: few; j_gene: TRBJ1-1; d_gene: -
CDR3aa: CASSFLGSYEQYF; CDR3nt: TGTGCCAGCAGTTTCCTCGGGAGCTACGAGCAGTACTTC; v_gene: TRBV27; abundance: -; j_gene: TRBJ2-7; d_gene: -
CDR3aa: CASSWTVQETQYF; CDR3nt: TGTGCCAGCAGCTGGACAGTTCAAGAGACCCAGTACTTC; v_gene: TRBV7-2; abundance: -; j_gene: TRBJ2-5; d_gene: -
CDR3aa: CASSLATMNTEAFF; CDR3nt: TGCGCCAGCAGCTTGGCGACCATGAACACTGAAGCTTTCTTT; v_gene: TRBV5-1; abundance: -; j_gene: TRBJ1-1; d_gene: -
CDR3aa: CASSFPQGGLVDTQYF; CDR3nt: TGTGCCAGCAGTTTTCCACAGGGCGGACTAGTCGATACGCAGTATTTT; v_gene: TRBV28; abundance: -; j_gene: TRBJ2-3; d_gene: -
CDR3aa: CASSYSWEGQYF; CDR3nt: TGTGCCAGCAGTTACTCGTGGGAAGGGCAGTATTTT; v_gene: TRBV6-6; abundance: once; j_gene: TRBJ2-3; d_gene: -
CDR3aa: CASSHSSGDSSYEQYF; CDR3nt: TGTGCCAGCAGTCACTCCTCCGGGGACTCCTCCTACGAGCAGTACTTC; v_gene: TRBV27; abundance: once; j_gene: TRBJ2-7; d_gene: -
CDR3aa: CASSVGGRQDEKLFF; CDR3nt: TGTGCCAGCAGCGTAGGAGGGAGACAGGACGAAAAACTGTTTTTT; v_gene: TRBV9; abundance: -; j_gene: TRBJ1-4; d_gene: -
CDR3aa: CASSLGERYEQYF; CDR3nt: TGTGCCAGCAGCTTAGGAGAAAGGTACGAGCAGTACTTC; v_gene: TRBV7-9; abundance: -; j_gene: TRBJ2-7; d_gene: -
CDR3aa: CASRPRGNYGYTF; CDR3nt: TGTGCCAGTCGCCCCCGGGGGAACTATGGCTACACCTTC; v_gene: TRBV19; abundance: -; j_gene: TRBJ1-2; d_gene: -
CDR3aa: CASTKDRSYGYTF; CDR3nt: TGTGCCAGTACGAAGGACAGGAGCTATGGCTACACCTTC; v_gene: TRBV19; abundance: -; j_gene: TRBJ1-2; d_gene: TRBD1
CDR3aa: CASSSSGTGFFHEQYF; CDR3nt: TGTGCCAGCAGCTCTTCCGGGACAGGGTTTTTCCACGAGCAGTACTTC; v_gene: TRBV7-2; abundance: -; j_gene: TRBJ2-7; d_gene: TRBD1
CDR3aa: CASRRGETQYF; CDR3nt: TGTGCCAGCAGGAGAGGAGAGACCCAGTACTTC; v_gene: TRBV27; abundance: -; j_gene: TRBJ2-5; d_gene: -
CDR3aa: CASTRGGARETQYF; CDR3nt: TGTGCCAGCACGCGCGGGGGGGCCCGAGAGACCCAGTACTTC; v_gene: TRBV2; abundance: -; j_gene: TRBJ2-5; d_gene: TRBD2
CDR3aa: CASSGYGSADEQFF; CDR3nt: TGTGCCAGCAGCGGGTACGGTAGTGCCGATGAGCAGTTCTTC; v_gene: TRBV9; abundance: once; j_gene: TRBJ2-1; d_gene: -